The clone carrying this TCR beta chain was recorded only once. Authors' data handling: It was from reference gene primer amplification that nucleated cell counts were estimated. Profiling relied on immunoSEQ multiplex PCR, and the TCRdb table lists in-frame clones only, not all of them. V, J and clone size reflect that table, while D and trimming were determined from the DNA. The repertoire holds 410,000 or so clones, roughly 90% seen once, with about 1.4% in the top ten. The V and J ends lost 6 bases and 1 base, in that order; junction bases with no gene match: 2. Germline assignment: CDR1 MRHNA and CDR2 SNTAGT. This CDR3 has 14 amino acids. This record comes from a study of blood T cell repertoires in COVID-19. About the research overall: The United States, Italy and Spain were the sources of the acute and convalescent COVID-19 samples.

One Seattle source followed patients from active infection through their disease course. Sequenced material: peripheral blood. The sequence came from a middle-aged woman with COVID-19, enrolled during active disease. The J gene is TRBJ2-2, the V gene TRBV6-4, with TRBD1 matching 7 bases. The DNA for the CDR3 is TGTGCCAGCAGGACAGGGATGAACACCGGGGAGCTGTTTTTT. Amino acid sequence: CASRTGMNTGELFF.